The T cell receptor beta chain under discussion was sequenced for a study of blood T cell repertoires in COVID-19. Study background: T cells, B-cell-depleted T cells, or PBMCs provided the cDNA or gDNA that served as material.

Profiled with immunoSEQ multiplex PCR; TCRdb holds only in-frame clones, not every one. This table holds a few hundred thousand clones, more than 70% found once. The ends were cut back, 5 bases at V and 6 bases at J, with 8 bases in the middle. Germline V gene data show CDR1 as SGHTA and CDR2 as FQGTGA. This CDR3 region has 13 residues. Residents of around 24 US areas, aged about 18 to 100 years, made up the participants. The chain employs TRBV7-3 and TRBJ1-6; D remains unclear. The TCR was taken from a woman in her twenties or thirties who had been exposed to COVID-19. Specimen: PBMCs or T cells enriched from blood (not recorded which). The CDR3 DNA reads TGTGCCAGCAGCGGTCAGGCTAATTCACCCCTCCACTTT. This encodes CASSGQANSPLHF.